This T cell receptor (beta chain) was captured by sequencing in a study of T cells in Graves' hyperthyroidism and ophthalmopathy. Study background: Peripheral blood was drawn at first diagnosis, prior to all treatment. The study, taken as a whole, reports: Most thyroid clonotypes that were expanded above 0.001 also turned up in blood.

RNA transcripts were the template for amplifying TCR beta CDR3 regions. First-round RT-PCR targeting the TCR CDR3 was performed with the HTBI primer set. MiXCR, run by TCRdb on the multiplex PCR reads, gives a single entry per CDR3 protein. The data contain around 540,000 distinct CDR3 sequences, 15% to 20% of them seen just once; the ten biggest clones take up around 32%. Germline V gene sequence: CDR1 SGHAT, CDR2 FQDESV (reference sequence). The CDR3 contains 15 residues. The ends lost 6 bases at V and 2 bases at J; junction bases unmatched: 7. This clonotype came up many times. Its antigen is unidentified. Patients with uncontrolled infections, other autoimmune diseases, pregnancy or lactation were excluded. Diagnosis rested on symptoms, serum thyroxine and TRAb, thyroid ultrasound, and orbital computed tomography.

The chain couples TRBV11-1 to TRBJ2-7, with TRBD2 identical over 10 bases. The material sequenced was blood. This sequence was found in a woman in her 30s with Graves' ophthalmopathy. Here the CDR3 reads CASRRSGTSAYEQYF. In nucleotides, the CDR3 is TGTGCCAGCAGACGCTCCGGGACTAGCGCCTACGAGCAGTACTTC.